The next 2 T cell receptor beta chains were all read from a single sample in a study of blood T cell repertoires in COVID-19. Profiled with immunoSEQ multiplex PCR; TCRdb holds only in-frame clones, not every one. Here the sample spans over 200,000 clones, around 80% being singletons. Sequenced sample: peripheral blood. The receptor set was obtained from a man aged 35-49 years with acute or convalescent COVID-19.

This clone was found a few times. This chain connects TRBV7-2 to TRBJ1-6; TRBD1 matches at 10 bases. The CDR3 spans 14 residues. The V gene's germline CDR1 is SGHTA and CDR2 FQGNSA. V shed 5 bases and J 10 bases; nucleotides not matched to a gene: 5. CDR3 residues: CASSPDRGWSPLHF. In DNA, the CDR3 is TGTGCCAGCAGCCCGGACAGGGGGTGGTCACCCCTCCACTTT.

The CDR3 protein is CASSLYTGSGANVLTF. The DNA for the CDR3 is TGTGCCAGCAGCTTATATACAGGGTCTGGGGCCAACGTCCTGACTTTC. The rearrangement links TRBV5-5 to TRBJ2-6; D possibly corresponds to TRBD1 (6 bases). CDR1 is SGHKS, CDR2 YYEKEE, per germline (reference sequence). This CDR3 region has 16 residues. The ends were cut back, 2 bases at V and 1 base at J, with 10 bases in the middle.